The 23 T cell receptor beta chains listed next were all sequenced from one sample in a study of cytomegalovirus exposure and HLA in healthy donors. Produced via immunoSEQ multiplex PCR; TCRdb's table is partial and in-frame only. The sample carries some 260,000 clones, roughly 91% recorded once. The source material was PBMCs. Every receptor here comes from a woman younger than 45 in good health and CMV-seronegative.

V usage is TRBV29-1 and J usage is TRBJ2-2; D call uncertain. Germline values: CDR1 SQVTM, CDR2 ANQGSEA. The CDR3 sequence is 13 residues long. Trimming removed 4 bases at V and 1 base at J, with 7 bases between. The CDR3 region is CSVAQENTGELFF. As DNA, the CDR3 is TGCAGCGTTGCGCAGGAGAACACCGGGGAGCTGTTTTTT.

V gene TRBV7-9 combines with J gene TRBJ1-2; D possibly corresponds to TRBD1 (5 bases). The CDR3 runs 14 residues. CDR1 and CDR2 (germline): SEHNR, FQNEAQ (reference sequence). V was cut by 5 bases and J by 5 bases, with 15 bases left in between. CDR3 sequence: CASSPGWGTYGYTF. The CDR3 DNA sequence: TGTGCCAGCAGCCCGGGGTGGGGGACGTATGGCTACACCTTC.

The rearrangement uses TRBV10-3 and TRBJ2-7; 14 bases line up with TRBD2. Germline values: CDR1 ENHRY, CDR2 SYGVKD. The ends lost 6 bases at V and 7 bases at J; junction bases unmatched: 8. The CDR3 covers 15 residues. CDR3 nucleotide sequence: TGTGCCATCAGCGTTTGGGGACTAGCGGGAGATGAGCAGTACTTC. Its protein product is CAISVWGLAGDEQYF.

This chain links TRBV28 with TRBJ2-6; D not certain. This CDR3 region has 16 residues. Trimming left V 1 base short and J 0 bases short, with 7 bases between. CDR1 is MDHEN, CDR2 SYDVKM, per germline. CDR3 sequence: CASSLYSGSGANVLTF. CDR3 in DNA: TGTGCCAGCAGTTTATATTCGGGCTCTGGGGCCAACGTCCTGACTTTC.

The J gene is TRBJ2-1, the V gene TRBV27; either TRBD1 or TRBD2 may supply D (6 bases each). Between the trimmed V and J ends, which lost 8 bases and 4 bases, there was a span of 21 bases. The germline gives CDR1 MNHEY, CDR2 SMNVEV (reference sequence). The CDR3 covers 16 residues. CDR3 in amino acids: CASGLIISGAYNEQFF. CDR3 bases: TGTGCCAGCGGGCTAATCATATCGGGGGCTTACAATGAGCAGTTCTTC.

The CDR3 reads CAVPRGGLTSGSVNEQFF. The CDR3 nucleotides are TGTGCCGTGCCAAGGGGTGGGCTTACTAGCGGGAGTGTGAATGAGCAGTTCTTC. The J gene is TRBJ2-1, the V gene TRBV5-4, with 11 bases aligning to TRBD2. Germline V lookup: CDR1 SGHNT, CDR2 YYREEE (reference sequence). Losses at the gene ends were 10 bases for V and 7 bases for J; bases not matched to a gene: 22. This CDR3 spans 18 amino acids.

V gene TRBV7-9 combines with J gene TRBJ2-5; 8 positions agree with TRBD2. Germline V CDR1 and CDR2: SEHNR, FQNEAQ (reference sequence). The trim removed 5 bases at V and 5 bases at J, leaving 7 bases unmatched. CDR3 length: 14 amino acids. This CDR3 reads CASSPPGGGETQYF. For the CDR3, the DNA is TGTGCCAGCAGCCCTCCGGGAGGGGGGGAGACCCAGTACTTC.

For the CDR3, the DNA is TGTGCCAGCATCCCGGCTAGCGGCTCCTACAATGAGCAGTTCTTC. It specifies CASIPASGSYNEQFF. The V gene is TRBV27, the J gene TRBJ2-1, with 7 bases fitting TRBD2. Looked up from germline, CDR1 is MNHEY and CDR2 is SMNVEV (reference sequence). The CDR3 has 15 amino acids. V shed 7 bases and J 0 bases; nucleotides not matched to a gene: 6.

This clone was picked up one time. The chain recombines TRBV4-3 with TRBJ2-7; 11 nucleotides align to TRBD2. CDR3 length equals 16 residues. V gave up 3 bases and J gave up 2 bases; unmatched junction bases: 6. CDR1 and CDR2 (germline): LGHNA, YSLEER. The CDR3, as DNA: TGCGCCAGCAGCCAGTTCGGGACTAGCGGAACCTACGAGCAGTACTTC. Encoded protein: CASSQFGTSGTYEQYF.

The chain employs TRBV19 and TRBJ2-1, with TRBD1 matching over 8 bases. After removal of 7 bases from V and 4 bases from J, the junction contained 9 bases not matched to a gene. From germline, CDR1 is LNHDA and CDR2 SQIVND (reference sequence). The CDR3 loop spans 15 amino acids. CDR3 region: CASTLGTGRYNEQFF. As DNA, the CDR3 is TGTGCCAGTACGCTTGGGACAGGTCGGTACAATGAGCAGTTCTTC.

The chain carries TRBV2 and TRBJ2-7, with D perhaps matching TRBD1 or TRBD2 (5 bases each). The V end was cut by 3 bases, the J end by 2 bases, with 11 bases between. The CDR3 totals 14 residues. The germline V gene has CDR1 SNHLY and CDR2 FYNNEI. As DNA, the CDR3 is TGTGCCAGCAGTGAGACAGCGGCCCCCTACGAGCAGTACTTC. This gives the protein CASSETAAPYEQYF.

This clone has just one count. V is TRBV15 and J is TRBJ2-2, with D perhaps matching TRBD2 (5 bases). V lost 5 bases to trimming and J lost 6 bases, with 19 bases between them. The germline V gene encodes CDR1 LNHNV and CDR2 YYDKDF (reference sequence). The CDR3 is 16 residues long. In DNA, the CDR3 is TGTGCCACCAGCGGCAGGAGACCGGACGGGGCCGGGGAGCTGTTTTTT. As protein: CATSGRRPDGAGELFF.

This chain joins TRBV10-2 and TRBJ2-7; possible D gene TRBD2, 6 bases. The V end was cut by 10 bases, the J end by 4 bases, with 29 bases between. This CDR3 is 17 amino acids long. In germline, CDR1 is WSHSY, CDR2 SAAADI. The CDR3 DNA follows: TGCGCCACTCTCATCCGAGGGGCGGCACCGAGCGGGTACGAGCAGTACTTC. It codes for CATLIRGAAPSGYEQYF.

The chain employs TRBV7-9 and TRBJ1-1; no clear D. V was clipped by 0 bases and J by 0 bases, with 14 bases between them. This CDR3 comprises 17 residues. CDR1 and CDR2 (germline): SEHNR, FQNEAQ (reference sequence). Here the CDR3 DNA reads TGTGCCAGCAGCTTAGCGTCCCCAAGGTTCGTGAACACTGAAGCTTTCTTT. Its protein product is CASSLASPRFVNTEAFF.

The chain uses TRBV6-4 and TRBJ2-3, with no clear D. Trimming removed 2 bases at V and 4 bases at J, with 13 bases between. The germline CDR1 and CDR2 sequences are MRHNA and SNTAGT. This CDR3 has 15 amino acids. This CDR3 is CASSDGQPGADTQYF. In DNA, the CDR3 is TGTGCCAGCAGTGACGGTCAACCAGGCGCAGATACGCAGTATTTT.

The rearrangement links TRBV9 to TRBJ2-7, with 9 bases identical to TRBD2. Germline assignment: CDR1 SGDLS and CDR2 YYNGEE. CDR3 size: 15 residues. The V segment lost 0 bases and the J segment 8 bases; nucleotides outside the gene matches: 9. The CDR3 reads CASSVVGAGGKKQYF. In DNA, the CDR3 is TGTGCCAGCAGCGTAGTCGGAGCGGGAGGTAAAAAGCAGTACTTC. The full variable domain, with the rest looked up from reference TRBV9 and TRBJ2-7, is DSGVTQTPKHLITATGQRVTLRCSPRSGDLSVYWYQQSLDQGLQFLIQYYNGEERAKGNILERFSAQQFPDLHSELNLSSLELGDSALYFCASSVVGAGGKKQYFGPGTRLTVT.

This clone has a single count. The rearrangement joins TRBV5-6 to TRBJ2-7; no reliable D call. The CDR3 consists of 15 residues. V was pared by 4 bases and J by 9 bases, with 23 bases between. Germline V gene data show CDR1 as SGHDT and CDR2 as YYEEEE. As DNA, the CDR3 is TGTGCCAGCAGCCAACCCCGGGCCGGCCCCAATGGGCAGTACTTC. Translation: CASSQPRAGPNGQYF. Full variable domain (remainder filled in from reference TRBV5-6 and TRBJ2-7): DAGVTQSPTHLIKTRGQQVTLRCSPKSGHDTVSWYQQALGQGPQFIFQYYEEEERQRGNFPDRFSGHQFPNYSSELNVNALLLGDSALYLCASSQPRAGPNGQYFGPGTRLTVT.

The chain joins TRBV6-4 to TRBJ2-2; a possible D gene is TRBD2 (6 bases). Germline lookup yields CDR1 MRHNA and CDR2 SNTAGT. Trimming left V 6 bases short and J 1 base short, with 9 bases between. The CDR3 totals 14 residues. CDR3 bases: TGTGCCAGCAGCCTAGCGAGGAACACCGGGGAGCTGTTTTTT. As protein: CASSLARNTGELFF.

The chain uses TRBV28 and TRBJ2-3; 8 bases map to TRBD2. V lost 6 bases and J lost 3; bases outside the gene matches: 11. CDR3 length equals 16 residues. Germline-derived CDR1 and CDR2 are MDHEN and SYDVKM. The CDR3 DNA is TGTGCCAGCAGCGACTATGCGGGCGGGAGGACAGATACGCAGTATTTT. This encodes CASSDYAGGRTDTQYF.

The V call is TRBV6-5, the J call TRBJ1-3; no clear D. Germline lookup yields CDR1 MNHEY and CDR2 SVGAGI. This CDR3 has 14 residues. V was trimmed by 6 bases and J by 0 bases, leaving 9 bases between them. The CDR3 coding sequence is TGTGCCAGCAGGCCTTTCAACTCTGGAAACACCATATATTTT. This gives the protein CASRPFNSGNTIYF.

This sequence joins TRBV27 and TRBJ2-5, with TRBD2 matching over 8 bases. This CDR3 is 17 amino acids long. The V gene's germline CDR1 is MNHEY and CDR2 SMNVEV (reference sequence). The ends lost 8 bases at V and 5 bases at J; junction bases unmatched: 19. The CDR3 DNA sequence: TGTGCCAGCGGAACCCTAAAAGAAGCGGGAGCGGGCGAGACCCAGTACTTC. This gives the protein CASGTLKEAGAGETQYF.

The CDR3 protein is CASRGVMYGYTF. CDR3 bases: TGTGCCAGTAGGGGAGTAATGTATGGCTACACCTTC. This rearrangement joins TRBV19 to TRBJ1-2; no clear D. Germline V CDR1 and CDR2: LNHDA, SQIVND (reference sequence). This CDR3 is built from 12 residues. Trimming cost V 6 bases and J 5 bases, with 10 bases left between them.

J is TRBJ2-1 and V is TRBV25-1; D call uncertain. The CDR3 has 11 amino acids. Trimming took 1 base from V and 13 from J, leaving 8 bases between them. The V gene's germline CDR1 is MGHDK and CDR2 SYGVNS. The CDR3 DNA follows: TGTGCCAGCAGTGAATTTGGAGTACAGTTCTTC. Its translation is CASSEFGVQFF.